This T cell receptor beta chain comes out of a study of CD8 T cells in Susac syndrome. Random hexamers were used to reverse transcribe 0.5 to 1 ug of RNA. Each CDR3 protein gets one entry after TCRdb re-called the immunoSEQ multiplex PCR reads with MiXCR. Counted here are 95,000 to 150,000 distinct CDR3 sequences, 85% to 95% occurring once; the ten biggest clones make up more than 0.25%. The sample was CD8+ T cells from PBMCs. The TCR sequence derives from a human donor with Susac syndrome.

This CDR3 is CAWSVGAASTDTQYF. CDR3 in DNA: TGTGCCTGGAGTGTAGGAGCGGCTAGCACAGATACGCAGTATTTT. This rearrangement joins TRBV30 to TRBJ2-3, with D perhaps matching TRBD2 (5 bases). Germline lookup yields CDR1 GTSNPN and CDR2 SVGIG (reference sequence). V lost 0 bases and J lost 0, with 10 bases in between. There are 15 residues in the CDR3.